These 13 T cell receptor beta chains came from one sample sequenced in a study of Graves' ophthalmopathy and Graves' hyperthyroidism. The authors amplified TCR beta CDR3 regions from RNA transcripts. Second-round multiplex PCR followed a first-round RT-PCR using HTBI primers. TCRdb re-analysed the multiplex PCR reads in MiXCR, keeping a single row per CDR3 protein. The data contain roughly 500,000 distinct CDR3 sequences, 14% of them singletons. Sequencing input: blood. These receptors originate from a woman aged 25 to 39 with Graves' ophthalmopathy.

This clonotype appeared many times. The chain is built from TRBV7-8 and TRBJ2-2, with D maybe TRBD2 (5 bases). The CDR3 is made up of 17 amino acids. CDR1 and CDR2 from the germline V gene are SGHVS and FQNEAQ. V gave up 4 bases and J gave up 0 bases, with 15 bases separating them. The CDR3: CASSSPSPGTNTGELFF. The CDR3, as DNA: TGTGCCAGCAGCTCGCCCTCACCGGGGACGAACACCGGGGAGCTGTTTTTT.

This clonotype has a count of ten or more. The chain joins TRBV7-3 to TRBJ2-2; tentatively, D is TRBD1 (7 bases). Germline V gene lookup returns CDR1 SGHTA and CDR2 FQGTGA. The CDR3 is 16 residues long. Trimming left V 5 bases short and J 2 bases short, with 15 bases between. The CDR3 sequence is CASSPGGGGNTGELFF. CDR3 DNA sequence: TGTGCCAGCAGCCCGGGTGGAGGGGGCAACACCGGGGAGCTGTTTTTT.

This clonotype was seen many times. The V and J genes are TRBV28 and TRBJ2-2; possible D gene TRBD1, 5 bases. Per germline, CDR1 MDHEN and CDR2 SYDVKM. The CDR3 loop spans 14 amino acids. V shed 2 bases and J shed 7 bases, with 11 bases lying between them. The CDR3 sequence: CASSLRRVNGELFF. CDR3 bases: TGTGCCAGCAGTTTACGCAGGGTAAACGGGGAGCTGTTTTTT.

This clonotype was seen at least ten times. The rearrangement joins TRBV12-5 to TRBJ1-2; D is undetermined. Germline CDR1 reads LGHNT; CDR2 reads FRNRAP. CDR3 length equals 12 residues. Trimming removed 6 bases from V and 6 bases from J, with 11 bases in between. CDR3 region: CASGPFRHGYTF. DNA of the CDR3: TGTGCTAGTGGACCCTTCAGGCATGGCTACACCTTC.

This clonotype has a count of ten or more. This chain links TRBV19 with TRBJ1-2; 8 bases are shared with TRBD1. V shed 6 bases and J 7 bases; nucleotides not matched to a gene: 7. The CDR3 is 13 residues long. Germline CDR1 reads LNHDA; CDR2 reads SQIVND (reference sequence). The CDR3 DNA reads TGTGCCAGTAGCCCAGGACAGGGTACTGGCTACACCTTC. Protein sequence: CASSPGQGTGYTF.

This clonotype was picked up many times. The CDR3 is CATRIGTQETQYF. DNA of the CDR3: TGCGCCACCAGGATAGGAACCCAAGAGACCCAGTACTTC. The V gene is TRBV10-1, the J gene TRBJ2-5; D gene unclear. Germline V gives CDR1 WNHNN, CDR2 SYGVQD (reference sequence). CDR3 length: 13 amino acids. Trimming took 10 bases from V and 1 from J, leaving 13 bases between them.

This clonotype occurred many times. The chain combines TRBV10-2 with TRBJ2-5; 9 bases agree with TRBD1. This CDR3 spans 13 amino acids. The germline V gene has CDR1 WSHSY and CDR2 SAAADI. V trimming: 6 bases; J trimming: 5 bases; junction bases outside the gene matches: 4. CDR3 in DNA: TGCGCCAGCAGACGGGACAGGGAGGAGACCCAGTACTTC. This encodes CASRRDREETQYF.

This clonotype was recorded many times. The chain combines TRBV29-1 with TRBJ2-7; D may correspond to TRBD1 or TRBD2 (5 bases each). The germline V and J ends were trimmed by 1 base and 7 bases, with 11 bases remaining between them. Germline V lookup: CDR1 SQVTM, CDR2 ANQGSEA. The CDR3 totals 12 residues. The CDR3 bases are TGCAGCGTTGAAGGCTGGGGGTCTGAGCAGTACTTC. Its translation: CSVEGWGSEQYF.

This clonotype was counted many times. The genes are TRBV20-1 and TRBJ1-2, with unresolved D. V shed 0 bases and J shed 7 bases, with 15 bases lying between them. The germline V gene encodes CDR1 DFQATT and CDR2 SNEGSKA (reference sequence). The CDR3 totals 14 residues. The CDR3 DNA reads TGCAGTGCTAGAGATGGGAGAAACCCGGGTGGCTACACCTTC. It translates to CSARDGRNPGGYTF.

This clonotype has ten or more counts. The CDR3 coding sequence is TGTGCCAGCAGACCTGGTCTAGTGAACACTGAAGCTTTCTTT. The encoded protein is CASRPGLVNTEAFF. The chain uses TRBV12-3 or TRBV12-4 and TRBJ1-1; D gene unclear. Trimming removed 6 bases from V and 0 bases from J, with 11 bases in between. This CDR3 is built from 14 residues.

Ten or more counts support this clonotype. The V call is TRBV10-3, the J call TRBJ1-1; 9 nucleotides match TRBD1. Germline values: CDR1 ENHRY, CDR2 SYGVKD. The CDR3 runs to 11 residues. The J segment lost 13 bases and the V segment lost 9 bases, leaving 9 bases of the junction unmatched. CDR3 nucleotides: TGTGCCATTGGAGTAGGACAGGGGTTTTTCTTT. It translates to CAIGVGQGFFF.

This clonotype was counted at least ten times. This sequence joins TRBV28 and TRBJ2-5; TRBD1 matches 9 bases. This CDR3 comprises 14 residues. V lost 6 bases and J lost 5; bases outside the gene matches: 7. CDR1 and CDR2 from the germline V gene are MDHEN and SYDVKM. This CDR3 reads CASRGQDRGETQYF. The CDR3 DNA reads as TGTGCCAGCAGAGGCCAAGACAGGGGGGAGACCCAGTACTTC.

This clonotype was observed at least ten times. The rearrangement joins TRBV6-1 to TRBJ2-7, with D perhaps matching TRBD2 (6 bases). Trimming stripped 2 bases from V and 5 bases from J, with 7 bases between. The CDR3 sequence is 12 residues long. Germline V gene data show CDR1 as MNHNS and CDR2 as SASEGT. The CDR3 is CASSESGDEQYF. The CDR3 DNA reads as TGTGCCAGCAGTGAATCGGGGGACGAGCAGTACTTC.